Each of the 9 T cell receptor beta chains below was sequenced from the same sample in a study of cytomegalovirus exposure and HLA in healthy donors. The study ran its PCR with 60 Vbeta and 13 Jbeta primers. The method was immunoSEQ multiplex PCR; TCRdb's version includes in-frame clones alone and lacks a portion of them. The sample carries roughly 200,000 clones, 70% recorded once. The specimen sequenced was PBMCs. These receptors were taken from a man aged 35-49 years in good health and CMV-seropositive.

The chain links TRBV9 to TRBJ2-1; weak D call: TRBD1 (6 bases). The germline V and J ends were trimmed by 1 base and 2 bases, with 10 bases remaining between them. This CDR3 has 15 amino acids. Looked up from germline, CDR1 is SGDLS and CDR2 is YYNGEE. CDR3 protein: CASSVQGTAYNEQFF. In nucleotides, the CDR3 is TGTGCCAGCAGCGTACAGGGGACGGCCTACAATGAGCAGTTCTTC.

The CDR3: CASSMVGTGAETQYF. The CDR3 region has the DNA TGTGCCAGCAGCATGGTCGGGACAGGGGCAGAGACCCAGTACTTC. This chain joins TRBV7-2 and TRBJ2-5, with TRBD1 identical over 10 bases. The CDR3 loop spans 15 amino acids. Germline V gene data show CDR1 as SGHTA and CDR2 as FQGNSA. J was trimmed by 4 bases and V by 5 bases; bases with no gene match: 7. Variable domain in full (rest from reference TRBV7-2 and TRBJ2-5): GAGVSQSPSNKVTEKGKDVELRCDPISGHTALYWYRQSLGQGLEFLIYFQGNSAPDKSGLPSDRFSAERTGGSVSTLTIQRTQQEDSAVYLCASSMVGTGAETQYFGPGTRLLVL.

This clone was detected once. The same CDR3 can be traced to other DNA sequences in this sample. This chain links TRBV5-6 with TRBJ1-3; D is unclear. CDR1 is SGHDT and CDR2 is YYEEEE in the germline V gene. The CDR3 covers 13 residues. V lost 0 bases and J 3 bases, leaving 4 bases between the germline ends. The CDR3 loop is CASSLASGNTIYF. The CDR3 DNA follows: TGTGCCAGCAGCTTGGCCAGTGGAAACACCATATATTTT. Supplemented by reference TRBV5-6 and TRBJ1-3, the full variable domain reads DAGVTQSPTHLIKTRGQQVTLRCSPKSGHDTVSWYQQALGQGPQFIFQYYEEEERQRGNFPDRFSGHQFPNYSSELNVNALLLGDSALYLCASSLASGNTIYFGEGSWLTVV.

The rearrangement links TRBV2 to TRBJ1-4, with 7 bases fitting TRBD1. With V trimmed by 5 bases and J by 8 bases, 11 bases remained unmatched. The CDR3 consists of 15 residues. The germline V gene encodes CDR1 SNHLY and CDR2 FYNNEI. This chain's CDR3 is CASSKTGVGYEKLFF. CDR3 DNA sequence: TGTGCCAGCAGTAAAACAGGGGTCGGGTACGAAAAACTGTTTTTT.

This clone has a single count. The rearrangement links TRBV7-8 to TRBJ1-6; 9 nucleotides match TRBD1. The CDR3 has 15 residues. V dropped 8 bases and J dropped 10; count of bases not matched to a gene: 12. Germline assignment: CDR1 SGHVS and CDR2 FQNEAQ. The CDR3 reads CASRRDRVKGSPLHF. The DNA for the CDR3 is TGTGCCAGCCGGCGGGACAGGGTCAAAGGATCACCCCTCCACTTT. Supplemented by reference TRBV7-8 and TRBJ1-6, the full variable domain reads GAGVSQSPRYKVAKRGQDVALRCDPISGHVSLFWYQQALGQGPEFLTYFQNEAQLDKSGLPSDRFFAERPEGSVSTLKIQRTQQEDSAVYLCASRRDRVKGSPLHFGNGTRLTVT.

For the CDR3, the DNA is TGTGCCAGCAACCCTGGACAGGGGGCAGGCGAGCAGTACTTC. Its protein product is CASNPGQGAGEQYF. V usage is TRBV11-1 and J usage is TRBJ2-7; 11 nucleotides match TRBD1. Germline CDR1 and CDR2: SGHAT and FQDESV (reference sequence). This CDR3 has 14 residues. After removal of 7 bases from V and 6 bases from J, the junction contained 8 bases not matched to a gene.

The V gene is TRBV11-2, the J gene TRBJ1-2; D is perhaps TRBD1 (5 bases). The V and J ends lost 5 bases and 6 bases respectively, with 25 bases between them. This CDR3 has 17 amino acids. Germline CDR1 is SGHAT and CDR2 is FQNNGV. CDR3: CASSPNAHSRGGDGYTF. The DNA of the CDR3 is TGTGCCAGCAGCCCTAACGCCCACAGCCGGGGGGGGGATGGCTACACCTTC.

V gene TRBV11-2 combines with J gene TRBJ2-3, with a possible D match to TRBD1 (6 bases). Germline V gene lookup returns CDR1 SGHAT and CDR2 FQNNGV. The CDR3 has 15 amino acids. Trimming cost V 5 bases and J 2 bases, with 14 bases left between them. The CDR3 DNA sequence: TGTGCCAGCAGCCCCAGGGGAACCTCCACAGATACGCAGTATTTT. Its protein product is CASSPRGTSTDTQYF.

By share of the sample, this clone is medium-sized (0.01 to 0.1%). The chain has TRBV28 and TRBJ2-7, with D tentatively TRBD2 (6 bases). Trimming pared 5 bases from V and 5 bases from J, leaving 19 bases between. This CDR3 has 15 amino acids. Germline-derived CDR1 and CDR2 are MDHEN and SYDVKM. The CDR3 sequence is CASSPLGRGLDEQYF. The CDR3 nucleotides read TGTGCCAGCAGTCCCCTGGGGCGGGGTCTAGACGAGCAGTACTTC.